The 7 T cell receptor beta chains below were found in one sample sequenced in a study of cytomegalovirus exposure and HLA in healthy donors. The PCR was carried out with 60 Vbeta primers and 13 Jbeta primers. Here immunoSEQ multiplex PCR was the method, and the copy in TCRdb shows in-frame clones only, minus some. Of about 140,000 clones listed, about four fifths are singletons. Sample: PBMCs. The receptors derive from a woman between 40 and 50 years old in good health and CMV-seropositive.

This clone was seen only once. The chain links TRBV4-1 to TRBJ2-3; 7 bases fit TRBD1. Losses at the gene ends were 5 bases for V and 2 bases for J; bases not matched to a gene: 4. The CDR3 sequence is 14 residues long. Germline-derived CDR1 and CDR2 are MGHRA and YSYEKL. The CDR3 nucleotides read TGCGCCAGCAGCGAGGGGGCGATCACAGATACGCAGTATTTT. Amino acid sequence: CASSEGAITDTQYF.

V gene TRBV6-5 combines with J gene TRBJ2-7; D ambiguous. The CDR3 is 15 amino acids. The V end was cut by 0 bases, the J end by 4 bases, with 13 bases between. Germline V CDR1 and CDR2: MNHEY, SVGAGI. The CDR3 protein is CASSYSSLDQYEQYF. Written as DNA, the CDR3 is TGTGCCAGCAGTTACTCGAGTCTAGATCAGTACGAGCAGTACTTC.

This rearrangement joins TRBV5-4 to TRBJ1-1; D is perhaps TRBD1 (6 bases). CDR3 size: 18 residues. The V gene lost 3 bases and the J gene lost 1 base, with 22 bases spanning the gap. Germline V gene sequence: CDR1 SGHNT, CDR2 YYREEE (reference sequence). The CDR3 nucleotides are TGTGCCAGCAGCTCACTGAGGGGGGGGGTCCCGGCGAACACTGAAGCTTTCTTT. This translates into CASSSLRGGVPANTEAFF.

The V call is TRBV9, the J call TRBJ1-2; 9 nucleotides line up with TRBD1. V lost 3 bases and J lost 2; bases outside the gene matches: 2. Germline CDR1 and CDR2: SGDLS and YYNGEE. The CDR3 has 14 residues. The CDR3 spells CASSEGQGNYGYTF. Here the CDR3 DNA reads TGTGCCAGCAGCGAAGGACAGGGGAACTATGGCTACACCTTC.

The V call is TRBV27, the J call TRBJ2-1, with TRBD2 identical over 9 bases. Germline V lookup: CDR1 MNHEY, CDR2 SMNVEV (reference sequence). The CDR3 runs to 13 residues. J lost 8 bases, V lost 5 bases, and 4 bases had no gene match. CDR3 sequence reads: CASSGTSMDEQFF. The CDR3 region has the DNA TGTGCCAGCAGTGGGACTAGCATGGATGAGCAGTTCTTC.

The J gene is TRBJ2-2, the V gene TRBV7-6; 8 nucleotides match TRBD2. V lost 3 bases to trimming and J lost 5 bases; unmatched junction nucleotides: 8. Germline-derived CDR1 and CDR2 are SGHVS and FNYEAQ. The CDR3 loop spans 16 amino acids. The CDR3: CASSFSSGRGTGELFF. CDR3 nucleotides: TGTGCCAGCAGCTTCTCTAGCGGGCGGGGAACCGGGGAGCTGTTTTTT.

V gene TRBV2 combines with J gene TRBJ2-5; tentatively, D is TRBD1 (5 bases). Germline CDR1 SNHLY, CDR2 FYNNEI. Trimming took 2 bases from V and 4 from J, leaving 5 bases between them. The CDR3 spans 12 residues. Here the CDR3 DNA reads TGTGCCAGCAGTGAAAGGGGAGAGACCCAGTACTTC. This sequence encodes CASSERGETQYF.